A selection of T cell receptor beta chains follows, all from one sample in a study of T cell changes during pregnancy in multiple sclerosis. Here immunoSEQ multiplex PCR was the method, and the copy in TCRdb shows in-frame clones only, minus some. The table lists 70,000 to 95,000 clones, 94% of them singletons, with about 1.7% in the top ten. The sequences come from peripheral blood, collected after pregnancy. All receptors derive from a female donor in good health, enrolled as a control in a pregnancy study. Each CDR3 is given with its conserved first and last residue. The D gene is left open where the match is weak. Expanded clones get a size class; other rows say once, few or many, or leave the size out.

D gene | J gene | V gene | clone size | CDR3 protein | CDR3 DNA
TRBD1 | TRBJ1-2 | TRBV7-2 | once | CASSLGQGYGYTF | TGTGCCAGCAGCTTGGGACAGGGCTATGGCTACACCTTC
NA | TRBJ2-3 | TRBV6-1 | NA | CASSVSVASTDTQYF | TGTGCCAGCAGTGTAAGCGTCGCTAGCACAGATACGCAGTATTTT
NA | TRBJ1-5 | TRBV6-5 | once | CASSQTGQPQHF | TGTGCCAGCAGTCAGACTGGCCAGCCCCAGCATTTT
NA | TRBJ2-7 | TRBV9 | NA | CASSVGQDYEQYF | TGTGCCAGCAGCGTAGGACAAGACTACGAGCAGTACTTC
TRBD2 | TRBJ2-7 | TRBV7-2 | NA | CASSSGLAGAYEQYF | TGTGCCAGCAGCTCAGGACTAGCGGGAGCTTACGAGCAGTACTTC
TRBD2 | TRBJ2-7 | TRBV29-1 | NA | CSVGPGGVGEQYF | TGCAGCGTTGGGCCGGGGGGGGTAGGGGAGCAGTACTTC
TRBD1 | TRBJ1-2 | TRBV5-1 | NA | CASSFRDRAGGYTF | TGCGCCAGCAGCTTCCGGGACAGGGCGGGCGGCTACACCTTC
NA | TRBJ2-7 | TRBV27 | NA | CASTPVGGPSGNEQYF | TGTGCCAGCACCCCTGTGGGGGGGCCCTCTGGTAACGAGCAGTACTTC
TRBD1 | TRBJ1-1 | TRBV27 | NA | CASSSPGTGPNTEAFF | TGTGCCAGCAGTTCCCCGGGGACAGGCCCGAACACTGAAGCTTTCTTT
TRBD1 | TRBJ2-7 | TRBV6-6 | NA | CASSDRRQGGYEQYF | TGTGCCAGCAGCGACCGGAGACAGGGGGGGTACGAGCAGTACTTC
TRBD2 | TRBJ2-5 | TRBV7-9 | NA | CASSLRGGRAEEQETQYF | TGTGCCAGCAGCCTCAGAGGCGGGAGGGCCGAGGAACAAGAGACCCAGTACTTC
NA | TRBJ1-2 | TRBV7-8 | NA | CASSLDPLRGADYGYTF | TGTGCCAGCAGCTTAGATCCCCTACGGGGGGCGGACTATGGCTACACCTTC
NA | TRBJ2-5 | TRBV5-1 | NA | CASSLGLWAGVEETQYF | TGCGCCAGCAGCTTGGGGCTTTGGGCAGGGGTAGAAGAGACCCAGTACTTC
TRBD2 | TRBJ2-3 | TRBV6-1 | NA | CASSGGTSGRDTQYF | TGTGCCAGCAGTGGGGGGACTAGCGGGAGAGATACGCAGTATTTT
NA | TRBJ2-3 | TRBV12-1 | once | CASSPMTSGTPPDTQYF | TGTGCCAGCAGCCCGATGACTAGCGGGACCCCCCCAGATACGCAGTATTTT
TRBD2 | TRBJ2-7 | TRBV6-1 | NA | CASSGGLAISYEQYF | TGTGCCAGCAGTGGGGGACTAGCGATCTCCTACGAGCAGTACTTC
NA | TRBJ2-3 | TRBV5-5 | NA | CASNPVRGTDTQYF | TGTGCCAGCAACCCCGTACGGGGCACAGATACGCAGTATTTT
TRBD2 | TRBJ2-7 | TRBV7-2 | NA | CASSLSSGYEQYF | TGTGCCAGCAGCCTATCTAGCGGTTACGAGCAGTACTTC
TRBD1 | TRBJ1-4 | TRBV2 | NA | CASTELLGTGDEKLFF | TGTGCCAGCACGGAATTACTTGGGACAGGGGATGAAAAACTGTTTTTT
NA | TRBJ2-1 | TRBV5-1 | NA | CASSLLNLRGDNEQFF | TGCGCCAGCAGCTTGTTAAACCTAAGAGGAGACAATGAGCAGTTCTTC
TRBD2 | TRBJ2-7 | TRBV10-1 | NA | CASSGFLELAGGSYEQYF | TGCGCCAGCAGTGGTTTTTTAGAGCTAGCGGGCGGCTCCTACGAGCAGTACTTC
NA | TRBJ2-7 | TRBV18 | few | CASSPGRPTGEQYF | TGTGCCAGCTCACCGGGCAGGCCCACGGGGGAGCAGTACTTC
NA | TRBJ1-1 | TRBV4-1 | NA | CASSQDTPGVEAFF | TGCGCCAGCAGCCAAGATACTCCAGGGGTAGAAGCTTTCTTT
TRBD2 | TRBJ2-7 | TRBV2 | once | CASSLAGVGYEQYF | TGTGCCAGCAGTCTAGCGGGAGTTGGTTACGAGCAGTACTTC
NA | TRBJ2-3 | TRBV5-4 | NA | CASSPTGSTDTQYF | TGTGCCAGCAGCCCAACAGGGAGTACAGATACGCAGTATTTT
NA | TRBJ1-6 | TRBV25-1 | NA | CASSESHINSPLHF | TGTGCCAGCAGTGAATCCCACATTAATTCACCCCTCCACTTT
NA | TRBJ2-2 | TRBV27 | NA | CASTSWQGRTGELFF | TGTGCCAGCACCTCGTGGCAGGGGAGAACCGGGGAGCTGTTTTTT
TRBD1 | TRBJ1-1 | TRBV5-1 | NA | CASSPGQGLNTEAFF | TGCGCCAGCAGTCCGGGACAGGGATTGAACACTGAAGCTTTCTTT
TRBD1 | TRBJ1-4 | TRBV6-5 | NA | CASSPQGINEKLFF | TGTGCCAGCAGTCCACAGGGGATCAATGAAAAACTGTTTTTT
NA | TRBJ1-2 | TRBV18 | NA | CASSPTAGYGYTF | TGTGCCAGCTCACCGACAGCAGGCTATGGCTACACCTTC
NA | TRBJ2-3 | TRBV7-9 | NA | CALASGETSTDTQYF | TGTGCCCTAGCATCAGGGGAGACTAGCACAGATACGCAGTATTTT
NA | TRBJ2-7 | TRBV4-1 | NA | CASSLRLSSYEQYF | TGCGCCAGCAGCCTCAGGCTGAGCTCCTACGAGCAGTACTTC
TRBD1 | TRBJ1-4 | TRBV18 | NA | CASSRGQVATNEKLFF | TGTGCCAGCTCACGAGGACAGGTTGCAACTAATGAAAAACTGTTTTTT
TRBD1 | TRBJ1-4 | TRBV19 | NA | CASSQDRSNEKLFF | TGTGCCAGTAGCCAGGACAGGTCTAATGAAAAACTGTTTTTT
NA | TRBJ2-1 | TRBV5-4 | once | CASSLRQASYNEQFF | TGTGCCAGCAGCTTGCGACAGGCCTCCTACAATGAGCAGTTCTTC
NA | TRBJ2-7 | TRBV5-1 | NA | CASSPSPPASLYEQYF | TGCGCCAGCAGCCCATCCCCTCCAGCTAGCCTCTACGAGCAGTACTTC
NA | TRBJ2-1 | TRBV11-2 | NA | CASSLDYVARSSYNEQFF | TGTGCCAGCAGCTTAGATTACGTTGCGCGGAGCTCCTACAATGAGCAGTTCTTC
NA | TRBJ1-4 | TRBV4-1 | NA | CASSLGDGLREKLFF | TGCGCCAGCAGCCTGGGAGATGGGCTTCGGGAAAAACTGTTTTTT
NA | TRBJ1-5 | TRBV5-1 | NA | CASSLSGGGNQPQHF | TGCGCCAGCAGCTTGTCCGGGGGGGGCAATCAGCCCCAGCATTTT
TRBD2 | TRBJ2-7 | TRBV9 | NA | CASSELGGVPSEQYF | TGTGCCAGCAGCGAGTTGGGAGGGGTACCCTCGGAGCAGTACTTC
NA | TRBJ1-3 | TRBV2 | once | CASSATALSGNTIYF | TGTGCCAGCAGTGCGACAGCTCTCTCTGGAAACACCATATATTTT
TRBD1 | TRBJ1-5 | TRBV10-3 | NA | CAISESTIRDRGNEPQHF | TGTGCCATCAGTGAGTCGACGATCCGAGACAGGGGCAATGAGCCCCAGCATTTT
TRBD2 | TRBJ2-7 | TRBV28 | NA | CASSLYGAGVREQYF | TGTGCCAGCAGTCTCTATGGAGCGGGAGTACGCGAGCAGTACTTC
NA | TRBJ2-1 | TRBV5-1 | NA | CASSLALAGNEQFF | TGCGCCAGCAGCTTGGCCCTCGCGGGCAATGAGCAGTTCTTC
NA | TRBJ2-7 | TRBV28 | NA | CASRSPGGSYEQYF | TGTGCCAGCAGATCCCCCGGGGGCTCCTACGAGCAGTACTTC
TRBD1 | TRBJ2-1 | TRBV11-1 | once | CASSLGRFGTGGNEQFF | TGTGCCAGCAGCTTAGGGCGATTTGGGACAGGGGGCAATGAGCAGTTCTTC
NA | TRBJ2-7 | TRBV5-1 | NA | CASSLGQGSYEQYF | TGCGCCAGCAGCTTGGGTCAGGGCAGCTACGAGCAGTACTTC
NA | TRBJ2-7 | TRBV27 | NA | CASSHSGGDEQYF | TGTGCCAGCAGCCATAGCGGAGGAGACGAGCAGTACTTC
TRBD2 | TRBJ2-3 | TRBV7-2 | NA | CASSSPLAGLSTDTQYF | TGTGCCAGCAGCTCCCCACTAGCGGGCCTTAGCACAGATACGCAGTATTTT
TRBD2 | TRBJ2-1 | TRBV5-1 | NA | CASSVPGLATGEQFF | TGCGCCAGCAGCGTTCCGGGACTAGCGACGGGTGAGCAGTTCTTC
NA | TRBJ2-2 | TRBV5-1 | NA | CASRLPDQLTAFLQANTGELFF | TGCGCCAGCAGACTTCCGGATCAACTGACGGCGTTCCTCCAGGCAAACACCGGGGAGCTGTTTTTT
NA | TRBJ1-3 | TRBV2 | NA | CASRAPGNTIYF | TGTGCCAGCAGGGCCCCTGGAAACACCATATATTTT
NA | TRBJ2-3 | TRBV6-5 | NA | CASSYDRTGVGDTQYF | TGTGCCAGCAGTTACGACCGAACGGGGGTGGGAGATACGCAGTATTTT
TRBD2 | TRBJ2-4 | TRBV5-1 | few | CASSLGLRENKNIQYF | TGCGCCAGCAGCTTGGGACTGCGGGAGAACAAAAACATTCAGTACTTC
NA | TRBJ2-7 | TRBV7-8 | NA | CASSSGSSYEQYF | TGTGCCAGCAGCTCGGGTAGCTCCTACGAGCAGTACTTC
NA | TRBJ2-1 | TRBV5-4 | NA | CASSSGGPYNEQFF | TGTGCCAGCAGCTCAGGGGGGCCCTACAATGAGCAGTTCTTC
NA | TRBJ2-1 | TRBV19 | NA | CASSGTGIGEFF | TGTGCCAGTAGTGGAACAGGGATTGGGGAGTTCTTC
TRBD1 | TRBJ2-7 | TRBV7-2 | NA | CASSSTGGSAYEQYF | TGTGCCAGCAGCTCCACAGGGGGATCCGCCTACGAGCAGTACTTC
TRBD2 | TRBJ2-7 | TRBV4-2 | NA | CASRFTTSGASYEQYF | TGTGCCAGCAGATTTACTACTAGCGGGGCATCCTACGAGCAGTACTTC
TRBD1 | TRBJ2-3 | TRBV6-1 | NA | CASSDPGGLETDTQYF | TGTGCCAGCAGTGATCCAGGGGGCCTGGAAACAGATACGCAGTATTTT